Given below is one TCR beta chain in context. This sample stems from a study of OX40 agonist ivuxolimab in advanced cancers. Blood got drawn at baseline, again on cycle 4 day 1, and then on cycle 7 day 1. Sequencing was performed with immunoSEQ multiplex PCR; in TCRdb, only in-frame clones are kept and a portion is missing. The table includes some 14,000 clones, 80% detected once. This TCR derives from an adult with an advanced solid tumor such as melanoma, head and neck, liver or kidney cancer. Here the sequenced sample was CD4+ or CD8+ T cells sorted from blood, taken in a trial of the OX40 agonist ivuxolimab.

The CDR3 here is CASSSPSGRVTGELFF. The DNA for the CDR3 is TGCGCCAGCAGCTCCCCTAGCGGGAGGGTTACCGGGGAGCTGTTTTTT. This chain connects TRBV5-1 to TRBJ2-2; 12 positions match TRBD2. Germline lookup yields CDR1 SGHRS and CDR2 YFSETQ. J lost 5 bases, V lost 3 bases, and 5 bases had no gene match. The CDR3 runs to 16 residues. The full variable domain, its missing parts supplied by reference TRBV5-1 and TRBJ2-2, is KAGVTQTPRYLIKTRGQQVTLSCSPISGHRSVSWYQQTPGQGLQFLFEYFSETQRNKGNFPGRFSGRQFSNSRSEMNVSTLELGDSALYLCASSSPSGRVTGELFFGEGSRLTVL.